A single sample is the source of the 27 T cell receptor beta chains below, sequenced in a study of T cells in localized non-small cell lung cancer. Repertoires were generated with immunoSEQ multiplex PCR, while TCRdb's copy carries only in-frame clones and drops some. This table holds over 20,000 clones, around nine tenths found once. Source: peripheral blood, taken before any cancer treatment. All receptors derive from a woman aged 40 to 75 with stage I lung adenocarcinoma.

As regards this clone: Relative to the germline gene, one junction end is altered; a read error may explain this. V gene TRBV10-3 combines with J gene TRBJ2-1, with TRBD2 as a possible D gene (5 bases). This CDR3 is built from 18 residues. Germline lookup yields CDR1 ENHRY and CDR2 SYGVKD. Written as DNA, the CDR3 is TGTGCCACCAGTCAAGACTACCGAAATTTGGGGATTTACAATGAGCAGTTCTTC. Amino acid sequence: CATSQDYRNLGIYNEQFF.

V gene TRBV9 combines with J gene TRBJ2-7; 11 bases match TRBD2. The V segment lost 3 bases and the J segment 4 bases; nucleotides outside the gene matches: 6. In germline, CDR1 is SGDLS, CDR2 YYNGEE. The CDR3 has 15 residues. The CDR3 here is CASSAVAGGPYEQYF. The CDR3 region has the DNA TGTGCCAGCAGCGCGGTAGCGGGAGGGCCATACGAGCAGTACTTC.

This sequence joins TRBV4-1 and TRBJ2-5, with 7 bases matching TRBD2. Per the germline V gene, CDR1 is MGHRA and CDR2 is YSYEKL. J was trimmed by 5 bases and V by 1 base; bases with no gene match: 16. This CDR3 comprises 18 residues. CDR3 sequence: CASSQVARIWGGTETQYF. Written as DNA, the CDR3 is TGCGCCAGCAGCCAAGTGGCCCGGATTTGGGGAGGGACTGAGACCCAGTACTTC.

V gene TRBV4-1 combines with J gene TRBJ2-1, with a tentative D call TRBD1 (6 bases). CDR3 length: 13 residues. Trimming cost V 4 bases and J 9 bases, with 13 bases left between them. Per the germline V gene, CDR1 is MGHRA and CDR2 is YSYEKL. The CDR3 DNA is TGCGCCAGCAGCCTGGCAGGGGATGGTGAGCAGTTCTTC. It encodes CASSLAGDGEQFF.

The CDR3 DNA follows: TGCGCCAGCCAATACAGGGGTCCTGGAAACACCATATATTTT. Amino acids: CASQYRGPGNTIYF. The rearrangement links TRBV5-1 to TRBJ1-3; 7 nucleotides line up with TRBD1. Germline CDR1 and CDR2: SGHRS and YFSETQ. J gave up 2 bases and V 7 bases, and 6 bases lay outside the gene matches. The CDR3 has 14 residues.

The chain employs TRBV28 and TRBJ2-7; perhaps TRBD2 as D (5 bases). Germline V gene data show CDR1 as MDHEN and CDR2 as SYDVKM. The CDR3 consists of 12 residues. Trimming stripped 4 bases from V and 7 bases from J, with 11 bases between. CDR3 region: CASSSGLREQYF. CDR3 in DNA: TGTGCCAGCAGTTCGGGGTTGAGGGAGCAGTACTTC. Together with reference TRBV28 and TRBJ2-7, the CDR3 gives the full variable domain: DVKVTQSSRYLVKRTGEKVFLECVQDMDHENMFWYRQDPGLGLRLIYFSYDVKMKEKGDIPEGYSVSREKKERFSLILESASTNQTSMYLCASSSGLREQYFGPGTRLTVT.

CDR3 nucleotide sequence: TGTGCCAGCAGTTTGGGACTAGCCAGCGGCGGCACGCAGTATTTT. Its translation: CASSLGLASGGTQYF. The V call is TRBV6-6, the J call TRBJ2-3, with 9 positions matching TRBD2. The CDR3 has 15 residues. Germline lookup yields CDR1 MNHNY and CDR2 SVGAGI (reference sequence). The junction had 11 bases not matched to a gene; V was cut back by 4 bases and J by 9 bases.

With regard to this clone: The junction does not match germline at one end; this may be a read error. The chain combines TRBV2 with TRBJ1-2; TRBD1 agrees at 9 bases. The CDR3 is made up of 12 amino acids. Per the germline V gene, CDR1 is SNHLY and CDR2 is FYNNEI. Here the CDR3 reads CASSQQGQGIFF. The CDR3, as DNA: TGTGCCAGCAGTCAGCAGGGACAGGGCATTTTCTTC.

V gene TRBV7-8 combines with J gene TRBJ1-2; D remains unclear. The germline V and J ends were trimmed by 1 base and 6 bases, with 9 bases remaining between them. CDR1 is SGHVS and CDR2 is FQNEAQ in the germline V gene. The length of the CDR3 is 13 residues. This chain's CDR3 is CASSLGSLHGYTF. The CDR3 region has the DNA TGTGCCAGCAGCTTAGGGAGTTTACATGGCTACACCTTC. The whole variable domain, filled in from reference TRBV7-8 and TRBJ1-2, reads GAGVSQSPRYKVAKRGQDVALRCDPISGHVSLFWYQQALGQGPEFLTYFQNEAQLDKSGLPSDRFFAERPEGSVSTLKIQRTQQEDSAVYLCASSLGSLHGYTFGSGTRLTVV.

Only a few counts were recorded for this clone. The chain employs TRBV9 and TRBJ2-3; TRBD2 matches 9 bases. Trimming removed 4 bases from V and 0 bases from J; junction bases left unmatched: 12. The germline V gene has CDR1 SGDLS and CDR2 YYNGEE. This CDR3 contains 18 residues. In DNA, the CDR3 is TGTGCCAGCAGCCCTTTTCGCGGCCTAGCGGGAAGCACAGATACGCAGTATTTT. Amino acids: CASSPFRGLAGSTDTQYF.

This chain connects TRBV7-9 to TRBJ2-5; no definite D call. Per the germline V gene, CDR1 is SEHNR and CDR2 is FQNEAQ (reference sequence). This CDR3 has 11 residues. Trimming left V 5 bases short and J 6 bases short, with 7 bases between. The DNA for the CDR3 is TGTGCCAGCAGCGCTGGGCAGACCCAGTACTTC. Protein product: CASSAGQTQYF.

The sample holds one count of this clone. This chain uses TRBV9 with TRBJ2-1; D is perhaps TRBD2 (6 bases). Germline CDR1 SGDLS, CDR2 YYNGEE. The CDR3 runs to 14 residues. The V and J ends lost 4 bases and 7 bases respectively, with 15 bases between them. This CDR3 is CASSHSGLQNEQFF. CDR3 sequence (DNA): TGTGCCAGCAGCCATTCGGGACTCCAAAATGAGCAGTTCTTC.

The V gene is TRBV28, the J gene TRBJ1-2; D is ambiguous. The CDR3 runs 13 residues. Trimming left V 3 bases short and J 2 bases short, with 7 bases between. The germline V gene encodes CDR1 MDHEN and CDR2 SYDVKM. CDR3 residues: CASSFVGNYGYTF. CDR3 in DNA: TGTGCCAGCAGTTTCGTCGGAAACTATGGCTACACCTTC.

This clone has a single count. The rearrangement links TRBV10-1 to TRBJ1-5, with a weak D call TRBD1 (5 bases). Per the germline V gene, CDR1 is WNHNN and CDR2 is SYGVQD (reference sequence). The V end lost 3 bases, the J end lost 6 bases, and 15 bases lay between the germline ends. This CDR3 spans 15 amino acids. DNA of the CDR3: TGCGCCAGCAGTGACGGGACCCCCGGAGGTCAGCCCCAGCATTTT. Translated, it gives CASSDGTPGGQPQHF.

The CDR3 sequence: CASSSPSLEQYF. The CDR3 bases are TGCGCCAGCAGCTCACCCAGCCTGGAGCAGTACTTC. The V call is TRBV5-1, the J call TRBJ2-7, with D unresolved. The CDR3 spans 12 residues. In germline, CDR1 is SGHRS, CDR2 YFSETQ. V was shortened by 3 bases and J by 7 bases, with 11 bases between the two germline ends.

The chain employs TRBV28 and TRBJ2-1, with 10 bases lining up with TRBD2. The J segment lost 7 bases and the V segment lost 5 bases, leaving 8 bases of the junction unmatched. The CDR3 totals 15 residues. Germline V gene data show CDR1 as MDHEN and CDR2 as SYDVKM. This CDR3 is CASSLPGTSANEQFF. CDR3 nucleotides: TGTGCCAGCAGTCTCCCCGGGACTAGCGCAAATGAGCAGTTCTTC.

Written as DNA, the CDR3 is TGTGCCAGCAGCTACACGACCGGGCCGAATGAGCAGTTCTTC. It encodes CASSYTTGPNEQFF. The rearrangement joins TRBV7-6 to TRBJ2-1, with D uncertain. Germline CDR1 reads SGHVS; CDR2 reads FNYEAQ. V lost 4 bases and J lost 7, with 14 bases in between. This CDR3 contains 14 residues. The variable domain in full, with the rest retrieved from reference TRBV7-6 and TRBJ2-1, is GAGVSQSPRYKVTKRGQDVALRCDPISGHVSLYWYRQALGQGPEFLTYFNYEAQQDKSGLPNDRFSAERPEGSISTLTIQRTEQRDSAMYRCASSYTTGPNEQFFGPGTRLTVL.

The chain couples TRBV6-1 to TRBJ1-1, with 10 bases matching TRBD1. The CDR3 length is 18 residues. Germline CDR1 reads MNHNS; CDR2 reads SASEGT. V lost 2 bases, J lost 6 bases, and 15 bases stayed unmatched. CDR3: CASSESSGTGDFGAEAFF. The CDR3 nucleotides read TGTGCCAGCAGTGAAAGCTCCGGGACAGGGGACTTTGGGGCTGAAGCTTTCTTT.

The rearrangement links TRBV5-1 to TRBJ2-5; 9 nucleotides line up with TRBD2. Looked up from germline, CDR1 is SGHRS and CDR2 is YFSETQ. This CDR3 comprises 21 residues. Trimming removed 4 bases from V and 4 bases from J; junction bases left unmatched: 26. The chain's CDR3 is CASSPASGAAGFSGSGETQYF. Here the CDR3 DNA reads TGCGCCAGCAGCCCTGCATCGGGGGCGGCCGGCTTTAGCGGGAGCGGAGAGACCCAGTACTTC.

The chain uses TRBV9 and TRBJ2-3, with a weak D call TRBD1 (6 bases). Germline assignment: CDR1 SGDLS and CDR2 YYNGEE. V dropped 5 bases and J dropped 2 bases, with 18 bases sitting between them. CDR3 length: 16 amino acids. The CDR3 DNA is TGTGCCAGCAGAACAAAGGAGGACAGACTCACAGATACGCAGTATTTT. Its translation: CASRTKEDRLTDTQYF.

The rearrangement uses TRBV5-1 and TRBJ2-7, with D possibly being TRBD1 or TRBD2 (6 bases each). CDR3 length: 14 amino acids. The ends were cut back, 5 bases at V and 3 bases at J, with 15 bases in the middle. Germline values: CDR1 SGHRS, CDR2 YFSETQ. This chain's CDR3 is CASREGGSDYEQYF. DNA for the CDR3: TGCGCCAGCAGGGAGGGGGGTTCTGACTACGAGCAGTACTTC.

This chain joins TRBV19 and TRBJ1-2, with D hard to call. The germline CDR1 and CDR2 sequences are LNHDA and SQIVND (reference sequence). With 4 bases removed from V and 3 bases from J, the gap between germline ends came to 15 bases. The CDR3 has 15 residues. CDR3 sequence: CASSTQTQYDYGYTF. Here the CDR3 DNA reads TGTGCCAGTAGTACGCAGACCCAATACGACTATGGCTACACCTTC.

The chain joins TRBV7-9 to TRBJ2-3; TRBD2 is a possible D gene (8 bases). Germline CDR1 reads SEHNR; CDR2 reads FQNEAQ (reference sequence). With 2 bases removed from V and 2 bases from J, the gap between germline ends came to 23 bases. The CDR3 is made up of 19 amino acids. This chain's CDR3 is CASSLPSGGLAGFTDTQYF. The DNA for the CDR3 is TGTGCCAGCAGCTTACCCTCAGGGGGGCTAGCGGGCTTCACAGATACGCAGTATTTT.

This CDR3 reads CASSEEVIVSYEQYF. The CDR3 DNA is TGTGCCAGCAGTGAAGAGGTCATTGTCTCCTACGAGCAGTACTTC. J is TRBJ2-7 and V is TRBV2; D gene unclear. Germline assignment: CDR1 SNHLY and CDR2 FYNNEI. The CDR3 extends over 15 amino acids. The V end lost 1 base, the J end lost 0 bases, and 10 bases lay between the germline ends.

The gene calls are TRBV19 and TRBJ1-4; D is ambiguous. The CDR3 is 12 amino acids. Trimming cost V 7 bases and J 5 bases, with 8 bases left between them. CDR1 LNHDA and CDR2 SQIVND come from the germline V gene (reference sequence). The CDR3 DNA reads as TGTGCCAGTACGCTACAAAATGAAAAACTGTTTTTT. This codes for CASTLQNEKLFF.

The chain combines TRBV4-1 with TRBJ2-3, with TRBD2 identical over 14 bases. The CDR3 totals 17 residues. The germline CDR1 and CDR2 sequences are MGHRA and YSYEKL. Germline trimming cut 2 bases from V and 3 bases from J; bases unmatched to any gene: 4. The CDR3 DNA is TGCGCCAGCAGCCAAACCGGGACTAGCGGGAGAACAGATACGCAGTATTTT. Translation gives CASSQTGTSGRTDTQYF.

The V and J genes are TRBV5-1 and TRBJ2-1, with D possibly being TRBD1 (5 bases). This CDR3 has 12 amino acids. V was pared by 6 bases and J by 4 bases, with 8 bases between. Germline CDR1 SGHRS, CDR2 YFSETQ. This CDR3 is CASTAGYNEQFF. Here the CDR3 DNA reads TGCGCCAGCACAGCAGGGTACAATGAGCAGTTCTTC.